Each of the 17 T cell receptor beta chains below was sequenced from the same sample in a study of Ad26.COV2.S vaccination and SARS-CoV-2 variants. This table comes from immunoSEQ multiplex PCR, and its TCRdb copy is limited to in-frame clones, with some not included. The sample records just under 250,000 clones, 88% being singletons. Treatment specified: roughly 20 received Ad26.COV2.S at low or high dose, single or two shots; roughly 5 received placebo; per-sample allocation not given. Day 63 after the first injection of vaccine or placebo was the sampling time. The sequencing used peripheral blood, collected in a trial of Ad26.COV2.S vaccine versus placebo. These receptors were collected from a person aged 18 to 59 who received the Ad26.COV2.S COVID-19 vaccine or a placebo.

The gene calls are TRBV19 and TRBJ1-5; D gene unclear. Germline values: CDR1 LNHDA, CDR2 SQIVND (reference sequence). Trimming removed 3 bases at V and 6 bases at J, with 12 bases between. This CDR3 has 14 residues. Here the CDR3 reads CASSISGEAQPQHF. The CDR3 nucleotides are TGTGCCAGTAGTATTAGCGGGGAAGCTCAGCCCCAGCATTTT. Looking up the rest from reference TRBV19 and TRBJ1-5 gives the full variable domain: DGGITQSPKYLFRKEGQNVTLSCEQNLNHDAMYWYRQDPGQGLRLIYYSQIVNDFQKGDIAEGYSVSREKKESFPLTVTSAQKNPTAFYLCASSISGEAQPQHFGDGTRLSIL.

About this clone itself: One end of the junction is discordant with germline, which a read error may explain. The V and J genes are TRBV3-1 (or the pseudogene TRBV3-2) and TRBJ2-3; 7 bases match TRBD1. CDR3 length equals 14 residues. CDR1 LGHDT and CDR2 YNNKEL come from the germline V gene (reference sequence). The CDR3 DNA is TGTGCCAGCAGCCTGCAGAAAGGACAGGCCCCTGGGATTTTT. Translated, it gives CASSLQKGQAPGIF.

The rearrangement links TRBV5-1 to TRBJ2-5; 10 bases agree with TRBD2. The germline CDR1 and CDR2 sequences are SGHRS and YFSETQ. The trim removed 4 bases at V and 4 bases at J, leaving 7 bases unmatched. The length of the CDR3 is 15 residues. The CDR3: CASSALAGVRETQYF. CDR3 nucleotides: TGCGCCAGCAGCGCGCTAGCGGGAGTCAGAGAGACCCAGTACTTC.

CDR3 bases: TGTGCCTGGAGTGTAGGGTCGGGTCAGCCCCAGCATTTT. The encoded protein is CAWSVGSGQPQHF. The chain recombines TRBV30 with TRBJ1-5; no clear D. Trimming pared 0 bases from V and 6 bases from J, leaving 9 bases between. This CDR3 comprises 13 residues. Germline lookup yields CDR1 GTSNPN and CDR2 SVGIG (reference sequence).

This sequence joins TRBV5-1 and TRBJ2-1; 10 bases are a match to TRBD2. J gave up 8 bases and V 4 bases, and 12 bases lay outside the gene matches. The V gene's germline CDR1 is SGHRS and CDR2 YFSETQ. There are 16 residues in the CDR3. CDR3 loop: CASSRGTSEGLHEQFF. The CDR3 nucleotides are TGCGCCAGCAGCCGGGGGACTAGCGAAGGGCTCCATGAGCAGTTCTTC.

J is TRBJ2-7 and V is TRBV12-3 or TRBV12-4; weak D call: TRBD1 (6 bases). V lost 4 bases and J lost 7, with 14 bases in between. This CDR3 is 13 amino acids long. The CDR3 protein is CASSSRGIGEQYF. The CDR3 DNA follows: TGTGCCAGCAGTTCGAGGGGGATAGGGGAGCAGTACTTC.

This clone was found once. The chain combines TRBV3-1 (or the pseudogene TRBV3-2) with TRBJ2-2, with D uncertain. Germline V gene lookup returns CDR1 LGHDT and CDR2 YNNKEL (reference sequence). Trimming pared 0 bases from V and 5 bases from J, leaving 7 bases between. The CDR3 runs 14 residues. CDR3 residues: CASSQEILTGELFF. CDR3 nucleotide sequence: TGTGCCAGCAGCCAAGAGATACTGACCGGGGAGCTGTTTTTT.

V and J are TRBV30 and TRBJ1-6; tentative D call: TRBD1 (6 bases). Trimming took 5 bases from V and 6 from J, leaving 8 bases between them. The germline CDR1 and CDR2 sequences are GTSNPN and SVGIG (reference sequence). This CDR3 has 12 amino acids. The CDR3 sequence is CAWSDSNSPLHF. The CDR3 DNA reads as TGTGCCTGGTCGGACAGTAATTCACCCCTCCACTTT.

The chain carries TRBV19 and TRBJ1-1; D is ambiguous. This CDR3 has 15 residues. Germline CDR1 LNHDA, CDR2 SQIVND (reference sequence). V was trimmed by 5 bases and J by 5 bases, leaving 18 bases between them. The CDR3 DNA follows: TGTGCCAGTAGTCCAAAGGGCGGGAAGTTGACTGAAGCTTTCTTT. This gives the protein CASSPKGGKLTEAFF.

The rearrangement links TRBV28 to TRBJ2-7, with unresolved D. Between the trimmed V and J ends, which lost 4 bases and 3 bases, there was a span of 13 bases. CDR1 and CDR2 from the germline V gene are MDHEN and SYDVKM. The CDR3 is made up of 14 amino acids. CDR3: CASSYIASNYEQYF. The CDR3, as DNA: TGTGCCAGCAGTTATATCGCTTCCAACTACGAGCAGTACTTC.

The CDR3 sequence: CASSLGVGFGKLFF. The CDR3 DNA sequence: TGTGCCAGCAGTTTAGGAGTTGGGTTCGGAAAACTGTTTTTT. The chain combines TRBV28 with TRBJ1-4; no firm D call. The germline CDR1 and CDR2 sequences are MDHEN and SYDVKM. V lost 2 bases, J lost 10 bases, and 14 bases lay in between. This CDR3 contains 14 residues.

This sequence joins TRBV7-2 and TRBJ1-1; 7 nucleotides line up with TRBD1. The germline CDR1 and CDR2 sequences are SGHTA and FQGNSA. V lost 6 bases, J lost 6 bases, and 4 bases stayed unmatched. The CDR3 loop spans 12 amino acids. The CDR3 loop reads CASRTGRAEAFF. CDR3 in DNA: TGTGCCAGCAGGACAGGGAGGGCTGAAGCTTTCTTT.

The CDR3 is CASSYQGGYTF. CDR3 in DNA: TGTGCCAGCAGCTACCAGGGGGGCTACACCTTC. This chain uses TRBV11-2 with TRBJ1-2, with D maybe TRBD1 (6 bases). The CDR3 totals 11 residues. The germline V gene has CDR1 SGHAT and CDR2 FQNNGV. V lost 4 bases, J lost 8 bases, and 8 bases lay in between.

The chain has TRBV7-9 and TRBJ1-1; 7 bases map to TRBD1. CDR3 size: 16 residues. J lost 0 bases, V lost 8 bases, and 12 bases had no gene match. Germline CDR1 and CDR2: SEHNR and FQNEAQ (reference sequence). DNA for the CDR3: TGTGCCAGCTCGAACAGGGGAGCAGCTTTGAACACTGAAGCTTTCTTT. This translates into CASSNRGAALNTEAFF.

The chain is built from TRBV19 and TRBJ1-5; possibly TRBD1 for D (5 bases). V dropped 5 bases and J dropped 5 bases, with 10 bases sitting between them. The CDR3 has 13 amino acids. Per germline, CDR1 LNHDA and CDR2 SQIVND (reference sequence). The CDR3 region has the DNA TGTGCCAGTAGTCAGGGAGCCGATCAGCCCCAGCATTTT. Protein product: CASSQGADQPQHF.

The gene calls are TRBV5-8 and TRBJ2-2; D is perhaps TRBD1 or TRBD2 (6 bases each). Germline V gives CDR1 SGHTS, CDR2 YDEGEE. Trimming removed 2 bases from V and 6 bases from J, with 11 bases in between. The CDR3 is 14 amino acids. Here the CDR3 reads CASSFSGGPGELFF. The CDR3 DNA follows: TGTGCCAGCAGCTTTTCCGGGGGCCCCGGGGAGCTGTTTTTT.

The chain combines TRBV3-1 (or the pseudogene TRBV3-2) with TRBJ2-6; possibly TRBD1 or TRBD2 for D (6 bases each). V was pared by 5 bases and J by 3 bases, with 17 bases between. The CDR3 runs 17 residues. Per germline, CDR1 LGHDT and CDR2 YNNKEL (reference sequence). In nucleotides, the CDR3 is TGTGCCAGCAGCGCAGGTGTCGGGGGCGTTGGGGCCAACGTCCTGACTTTC. Amino acid sequence: CASSAGVGGVGANVLTF.